This T cell receptor beta chain comes out of a study of shared clonotypes between healthy human individuals. Study conclusions and caveats: Sharing across four donors was highest in naive CD4 (roughly 5%) and lowest in memory CD8 (roughly 0.4%).

Concerning this clone itself: The target antigen is unknown. Other nucleotide sequences in the sample specify the same CDR3.

TCRdb's table, derived via immunoSEQ multiplex PCR, lists solely in-frame clones and lacks some. Here the sample spans 2 million or so clones, roughly 94% being singletons. V shed 3 bases and J 4 bases; nucleotides not matched to a gene: 4. From germline, CDR1 is LNHDA and CDR2 SQIVND (reference sequence). The CDR3 has 14 residues. This chain links TRBV19 with TRBJ1-2, with TRBD1 matching 8 bases. Input material: naive CD4+ T cells sorted from blood. Subset specified: CD45RA+ positively selected. The TCR was taken from a man younger than 35 in good health. As DNA, the CDR3 is TGTGCCAGTAGTATTGGACAGGGAAGCTATGGCTACACCTTC. Residues: CASSIGQGSYGYTF.